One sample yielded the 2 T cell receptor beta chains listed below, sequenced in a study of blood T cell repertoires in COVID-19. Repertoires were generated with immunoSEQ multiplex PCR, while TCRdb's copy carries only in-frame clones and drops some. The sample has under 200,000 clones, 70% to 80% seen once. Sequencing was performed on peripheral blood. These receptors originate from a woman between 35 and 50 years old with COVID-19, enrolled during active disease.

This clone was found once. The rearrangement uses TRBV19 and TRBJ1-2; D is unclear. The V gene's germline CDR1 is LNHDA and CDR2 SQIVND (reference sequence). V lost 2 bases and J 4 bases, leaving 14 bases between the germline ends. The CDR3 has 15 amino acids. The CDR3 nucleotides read TGTGCCAGTAGTATACCCGCGGGTCGGGGCTATGGCTACACCTTC. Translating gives CASSIPAGRGYGYTF.

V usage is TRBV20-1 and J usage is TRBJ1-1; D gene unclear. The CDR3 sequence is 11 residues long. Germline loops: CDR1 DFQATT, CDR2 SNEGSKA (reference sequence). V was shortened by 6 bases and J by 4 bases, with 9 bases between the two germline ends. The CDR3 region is CSAPGRTEAFF. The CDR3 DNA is TGCAGTGCCCCCGGTCGCACTGAAGCTTTCTTT.